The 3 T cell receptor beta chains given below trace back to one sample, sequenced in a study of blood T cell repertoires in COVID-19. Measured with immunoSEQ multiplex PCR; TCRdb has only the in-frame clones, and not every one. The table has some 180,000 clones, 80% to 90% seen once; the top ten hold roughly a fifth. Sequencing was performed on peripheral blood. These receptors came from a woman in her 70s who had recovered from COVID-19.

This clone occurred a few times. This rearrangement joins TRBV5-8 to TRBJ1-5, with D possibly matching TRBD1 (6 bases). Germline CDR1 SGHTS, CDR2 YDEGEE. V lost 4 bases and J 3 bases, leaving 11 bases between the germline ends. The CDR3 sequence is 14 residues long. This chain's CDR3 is CASSRGQYNQPQHF. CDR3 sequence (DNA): TGTGCCAGCAGCCGAGGACAGTACAATCAGCCCCAGCATTTT.

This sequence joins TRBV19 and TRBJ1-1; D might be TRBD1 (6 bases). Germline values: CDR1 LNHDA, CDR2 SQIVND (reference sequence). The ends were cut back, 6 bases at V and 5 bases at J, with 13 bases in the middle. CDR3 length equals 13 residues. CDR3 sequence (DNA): TGTGCCAGTAGCCAGGGGAGGGGGACTGAAGCTTTCTTT. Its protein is CASSQGRGTEAFF.

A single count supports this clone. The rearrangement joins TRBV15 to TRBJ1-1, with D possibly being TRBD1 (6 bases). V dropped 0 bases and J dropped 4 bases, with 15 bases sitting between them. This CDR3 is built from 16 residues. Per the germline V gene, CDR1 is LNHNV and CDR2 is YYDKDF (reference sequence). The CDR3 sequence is CATSRDRLGGLTEAFF. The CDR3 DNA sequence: TGTGCCACCAGCAGAGATCGGTTAGGGGGTCTCACTGAAGCTTTCTTT.